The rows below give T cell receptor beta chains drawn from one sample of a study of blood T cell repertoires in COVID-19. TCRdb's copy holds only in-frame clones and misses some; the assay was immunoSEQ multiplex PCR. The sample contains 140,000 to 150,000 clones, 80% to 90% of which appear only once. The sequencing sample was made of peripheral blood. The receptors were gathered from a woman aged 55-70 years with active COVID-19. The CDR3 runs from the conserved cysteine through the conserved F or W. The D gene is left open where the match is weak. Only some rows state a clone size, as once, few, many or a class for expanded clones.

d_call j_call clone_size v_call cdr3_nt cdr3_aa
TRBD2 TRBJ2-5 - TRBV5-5 TGTGCCAGCAGCTTGGCAGCGGGAGGAGGTGAGACCCAGTACTTC CASSLAAGGGETQYF
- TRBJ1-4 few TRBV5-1 TGCGCCAGCAGCTTGGTGGGCCCATCACCCGCAACTAATGAAAAACTGTTTTTT CASSLVGPSPATNEKLFF
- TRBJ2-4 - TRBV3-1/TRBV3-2 TGTGCCAGTCGGGGTGCCAACATTCAGTACTTC CASRGANIQYF
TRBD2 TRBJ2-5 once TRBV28 TGTGCCAGCCGGGGGGGTCCCATCGAGACCCAGTACTTC CASRGGPIETQYF
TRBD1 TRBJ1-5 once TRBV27 TGTGCCAGCAGTTCGCTTACAGGGGTTCAGCCCCAGCATTTT CASSSLTGVQPQHF
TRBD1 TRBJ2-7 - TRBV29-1 TGCAGCGTTGAAGATAGGGGACAGACGAAGGAGCAGTACTTC CSVEDRGQTKEQYF
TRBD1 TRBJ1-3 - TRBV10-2 TGCGCCAGCAGCCCACAGGGGGCTGGAAACACCATATATTTT CASSPQGAGNTIYF
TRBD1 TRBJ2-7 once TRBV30 TGTGCCTGGCACCGGACAGGGGGAAGCTACGAGCAGTACTTC CAWHRTGGSYEQYF
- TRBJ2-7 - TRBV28 TGTGCCAGCAGTTTACCTAATGGCTACGAGCAGTACTTC CASSLPNGYEQYF
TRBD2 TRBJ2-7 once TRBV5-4 TGTGCCAGCAGCTTGGGCACCAGCGGGAGGGCCCGCGAGCAGTACTTC CASSLGTSGRAREQYF
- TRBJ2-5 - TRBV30 TGTGCCTGGAGTGTACAGGGGGGGGGAGAGACCCAGTACTTC CAWSVQGGGETQYF
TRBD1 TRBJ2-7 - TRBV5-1 TGCGCCAGCCACCAGAGACAGGACAGGGGTGGGGAGCAGTACTTC CASHQRQDRGGEQYF
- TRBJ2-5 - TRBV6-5 TGTGCCAGCACATTAATCCGGGGAGAGACCCAGTACTTC CASTLIRGETQYF
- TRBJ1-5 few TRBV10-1 TGCGCCAGCTTGAGAACTGAAAGCAATCAGCCCCAGCATTTT CASLRTESNQPQHF
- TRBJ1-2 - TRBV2 TGTGCCAGCACGAACGGGGGGGGCTATAATGGCTACACCTTC CASTNGGGYNGYTF
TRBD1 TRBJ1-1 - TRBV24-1 TGTGCCACCAGTGATCGAAATACAGGGGGAGCGAATGAAGCTTTCTTT CATSDRNTGGANEAFF
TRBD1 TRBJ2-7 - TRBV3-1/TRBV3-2 TGTGCCAGCAGCCAAGAGGGACAGGGAGCCTACGAGCAGTACTTC CASSQEGQGAYEQYF